The next 6 T cell receptor beta chains were all read from a single sample in a study of graft-versus-host responses after intestinal transplantation. Sequenced by immunoSEQ multiplex PCR; TCRdb stores in-frame clones only, minus some. The repertoire holds just under 100,000 clones, with 90% as singletons. The starting material was PBMCs, obtained about 460 days after intestinal transplant. The source is a human patient who received an intestinal transplant, so some T cells may come from the graft donor.

The V and J genes are TRBV5-1 and TRBJ1-2; D not resolved. Germline lookup yields CDR1 SGHRS and CDR2 YFSETQ. The CDR3 has 14 residues. V lost 5 bases, J lost 8 bases, and 19 bases lay in between. For the CDR3, the DNA is TGCGCCAGCAGGAGTAACGGAGACTCGAGGGGCTACACCTTC. It encodes CASRSNGDSRGYTF.

The chain links TRBV18 to TRBJ2-1; D tentatively reads TRBD1 or TRBD2 (5 bases each). The CDR3 sequence is 13 residues long. Trimming left V 2 bases short and J 8 bases short, with 10 bases between. CDR1 is KGHSH, CDR2 LQKENI, per germline. In DNA form, the CDR3 reads TGTGCCAGCTCACCAGAGAGGGGTTATGAGCAGTTCTTC. It codes for CASSPERGYEQFF. The complete variable domain, with remaining parts taken from reference TRBV18 and TRBJ2-1, reads NAGVMQNPRHLVRRRGQEARLRCSPMKGHSHVYWYRQLPEEGLKFMVYLQKENIIDESGMPKERFSAEFPKEGPSILRIQQVVRGDSAAYFCASSPERGYEQFFGPGTRLTVL.

J is TRBJ2-3 and V is TRBV9, with 13 bases aligning to TRBD2. V was clipped by 4 bases and J by 2 bases; unmatched bases: 7. CDR3 length: 17 amino acids. Germline V gives CDR1 SGDLS, CDR2 YYNGEE. The chain's CDR3 is CASSSGLAGVFTDTQYF. As DNA, the CDR3 is TGTGCCAGCAGCTCTGGACTAGCGGGGGTTTTCACAGATACGCAGTATTTT.

The gene calls are TRBV18 and TRBJ1-2; TRBD1 aligns across 8 bases. J gave up 7 bases and V 3 bases, and 7 bases lay outside the gene matches. The CDR3 has 14 amino acids. CDR1 is KGHSH, CDR2 LQKENI, per germline. Written as DNA, the CDR3 is TGTGCCAGCTCACCTGACAGGGGCCCGACTGGCTACACCTTC. Encoded protein: CASSPDRGPTGYTF.

The J gene is TRBJ2-7, the V gene TRBV11-1; 11 bases map to TRBD2. This CDR3 is built from 15 residues. CDR1 is SGHAT, CDR2 FQDESV, per germline (reference sequence). Losses at the gene ends were 5 bases for V and 2 bases for J; bases not matched to a gene: 5. The DNA of the CDR3 is TGTGCCAGCAGCCATAGCGGGGGGGTTCCCTACGAGCAGTACTTC. Residues: CASSHSGGVPYEQYF.

The chain has TRBV5-4 and TRBJ2-5; TRBD2 matches 8 bases. Per the germline V gene, CDR1 is SGHNT and CDR2 is YYREEE (reference sequence). V trimming: 4 bases; J trimming: 5 bases; junction bases outside the gene matches: 7. This CDR3 has 14 residues. DNA for the CDR3: TGTGCCAGCAGCCCCCCGGGGGGGCGGGAGACCCAGTACTTC. It specifies CASSPPGGRETQYF.